These T cell receptor beta chains were read from a single sample in a study of spatial heterogeneity in lung cancer. Via MiXCR, TCRdb re-called the 5' RACE reads, giving one row per CDR3 protein. The profile shows roughly 82,000 distinct CDR3 sequences, around an eighth of them singletons. The sequencing used PBMCs, collected at surgery. The receptors here all came from a male donor with early-stage non-small cell lung cancer. Both conserved end residues are part of each CDR3. A D gene is named only where the DNA matches it firmly. Some rows have no size entry. The others give once, few or many, or a class for an expanded clone.

>TRBV27|TRBJ2-3|16|TRBD1|few
CASSSKALGQSYTQYF
TGTGCCAGCAGCTCTAAGGCCTTGGGACAGTCTTATACGCAGTATTTT
>TRBV5-1|TRBJ1-2|17|TRBD1|few
CASSPAGTGGDGYGYTF
TGCGCCAGCAGCCCGGCTGGGACAGGGGGCGACGGCTATGGCTACACCTTC
>TRBV6-5|TRBJ2-1|14|.|many
CASSSLAAYNEQFF
TGTGCCAGCAGTTCACTAGCCGCCTACAATGAGCAGTTCTTC
>TRBV19|TRBJ1-5|13|TRBD1|few
CASSGQGRQPQHF
TGTGCCAGTAGTGGACAGGGACGACAGCCCCAGCATTTT
>TRBV27|TRBJ2-1|15|TRBD2|.
CASIPSGSLYNEQFF
TGTGCCAGCATTCCTAGCGGGAGCCTCTACAATGAGCAGTTCTTC
>TRBV18|TRBJ1-1|17|TRBD1|.
CASSPPVRGGGNTEAFF
TGTGCCAGCTCACCACCGGTCAGGGGGGGGGGTAACACTGAAGCTTTCTTT
>TRBV20-1|TRBJ2-7|16|.|many
CSARPLGGLYSYEQYF
TGCAGTGCTAGACCCTTGGGCGGGCTCTACTCCTACGAGCAGTACTTC
>TRBV20-1|TRBJ2-2|13|.|.
CSARTVDTGELFF
TGCAGTGCTAGGACAGTTGACACCGGGGAGCTGTTTTTT
>TRBV7-8|TRBJ2-5|12|.|.
CASRDPRETQYF
TGTGCCAGCAGGGACCCCCGGGAGACCCAGTACTTC
>TRBV11-1|TRBJ1-1|14|.|few
CASSPRGMRTEAFF
TGTGCCAGCAGCCCCAGGGGTATGAGGACTGAAGCTTTCTTT
>TRBV2|TRBJ2-1|14|TRBD1|many
CASSGTGVYNEQFF
TGTGCCAGCAGTGGTACAGGGGTCTACAATGAGCAGTTCTTC
>TRBV12-3/TRBV12-4|TRBJ2-2|16|TRBD1|.
CASSFPADRGTGELFF
TGTGCCAGCAGTTTCCCCGCGGACAGGGGAACCGGGGAGCTGTTTTTT
>TRBV20-1|TRBJ1-5|16|.|many
CSAGPGGNYGNQPQHF
TGCAGTGCTGGCCCCGGTGGGAATTACGGCAATCAGCCCCAGCATTTT
>TRBV19|TRBJ2-1|16|.|.
CASSIIIIRGFDEQFF
TGTGCCAGTAGTATAATCATCATAAGGGGTTTCGATGAGCAGTTCTTC
>TRBV2|TRBJ2-7|15|.|few
CASSDGQRSSYEQYF
TGTGCCAGCAGTGACGGGCAGAGAAGCTCCTACGAGCAGTACTTC
>TRBV5-4|TRBJ2-3|13|TRBD1|many
CASRPTGADTQYF
TGTGCCAGCAGGCCCACAGGGGCAGATACGCAGTATTTT
>TRBV19|TRBJ1-5|15|.|.
CASSIGEVSNQPQHF
TGTGCCAGTAGTATAGGAGAAGTCAGCAATCAGCCCCAGCATTTT
>TRBV12-3/TRBV12-4|TRBJ2-1|13|.|.
CASSSGSYNEQFF
TGTGCCAGCAGCTCCGGGAGTTACAATGAGCAGTTCTTC
>TRBV7-8|TRBJ2-2|16|TRBD1|few
CASSWGQGRVTGELFF
TGTGCCAGCAGCTGGGGACAGGGTAGGGTCACCGGGGAGCTGTTTTTT
>TRBV7-3|TRBJ2-2|15|.|few
CASSFTGLNTGELFF
TGTGCCAGCAGCTTCACAGGTTTAAACACCGGGGAGCTGTTTTTT
>TRBV29-1|TRBJ2-2|14|.|many
CSVEDQGNTGELFF
TGCAGCGTTGAAGATCAGGGAAACACCGGGGAGCTGTTTTTT
>TRBV24-1|TRBJ1-4|13|.|many
CATSEEYNEKLFF
TGTGCCACCAGTGAGGAGTATAATGAAAAACTGTTTTTT
>TRBV5-1|TRBJ1-1|16|.|.
CASSLGSVGGYTEAFF
TGCGCCAGCAGCTTGGGCTCGGTCGGGGGTTACACTGAAGCTTTCTTT
>TRBV6-5|TRBJ1-2|13|.|.
CASRTTGNYGYTF
TGTGCCAGCAGAACTACAGGGAACTATGGCTACACCTTC
>TRBV7-3|TRBJ1-3|15|.|many
CASSYGSSSGNTIYF
TGTGCCAGCAGCTATGGGTCCTCCTCTGGAAACACCATATATTTT
>TRBV3-1|TRBJ2-3|13|.|.
CASSVGHMDTQYF
TGTGCCAGCAGCGTAGGCCACATGGATACGCAGTATTTT
>TRBV7-2|TRBJ2-5|15|TRBD1|few
CASSLTLTGEETQYF
TGTGCCAGCAGCCTGACCTTAACAGGGGAAGAGACCCAGTACTTC
>TRBV7-2|TRBJ2-1|16|TRBD2|.
CASSYSTSGSGNEQFF
TGTGCCAGCAGCTATTCGACTAGCGGGAGTGGCAATGAGCAGTTCTTC
>TRBV4-1|TRBJ1-1|13|TRBD1|.
CASSHSGGTEAFF
TGCGCCAGCAGCCATTCAGGGGGCACTGAAGCTTTCTTT
>TRBV20-1|TRBJ2-7|17|.|.
CSARDSAPPAIDYEQYF
TGCAGTGCTAGAGATTCCGCTCCTCCAGCGATCGATTACGAGCAGTACTTC
>TRBV5-1|TRBJ1-3|15|TRBD1|.
CASSLSGTGEDTIYF
TGCGCCAGCAGCTTGTCGGGGACAGGGGAGGACACCATATATTTT
>TRBV30|TRBJ2-5|12|.|few
CAWSQGQETQYF
TGTGCCTGGAGCCAGGGCCAAGAGACCCAGTACTTC
>TRBV6-1|TRBJ1-2|12|.|few
CASEGIPKGYTF
TGTGCCAGCGAGGGAATCCCCAAGGGCTACACCTTC
>TRBV29-1|TRBJ2-7|12|.|many
CSVVVQTYEQYF
TGCAGCGTCGTCGTACAGACCTACGAGCAGTACTTC
>TRBV11-2|TRBJ2-7|14|.|.
CASSFWTATYEQYF
TGTGCCAGCAGCTTTTGGACGGCAACCTACGAGCAGTACTTC
>TRBV5-1|TRBJ1-2|13|TRBD1|few
CASSPDRASGYTF
TGCGCCAGCAGCCCAGACAGGGCGAGTGGCTACACCTTC
>TRBV29-1|TRBJ1-2|11|TRBD1|few
CSVRTGNGYTF
TGCAGCGTTAGGACAGGGAACGGCTACACCTTC
>TRBV10-2|TRBJ2-6|16|TRBD1|.
CASTEGQGAGANVLTF
TGCGCCAGCACCGAAGGACAGGGGGCTGGGGCCAACGTCCTGACTTTC
>TRBV29-1|TRBJ2-1|16|TRBD2|.
CSVEGLAGDTYNEQFF
TGCAGCGTTGAAGGACTAGCGGGAGATACCTACAATGAGCAGTTCTTC
>TRBV5-1|TRBJ2-3|15|TRBD1|few
CASSSSGQGGYPQYF
TGCGCCAGCAGCTCCTCGGGACAGGGAGGCTATCCGCAGTATTTT
>TRBV5-1|TRBJ1-1|13|.|few
CASSWTGDTEAFF
TGCGCCAGCAGCTGGACCGGGGACACTGAAGCTTTCTTT
>TRBV5-1|TRBJ1-3|16|.|.
CASSLGQTDSGNTIYF
TGCGCCAGCAGCTTGGGGCAGACCGATTCTGGAAACACCATATATTTT
>TRBV7-3|TRBJ2-3|13|.|few
CASSLKSTDTQYF
TGTGCCAGCAGCTTAAAGAGCACAGATACGCAGTATTTT
>TRBV28|TRBJ2-1|14|.|few
CASSLQGLYNEQFF
TGTGCCAGCAGTTTACAGGGGCTCTACAATGAGCAGTTCTTC
>TRBV11-2|TRBJ1-4|17|.|few
CASSASFALSTNEKLFF
TGTGCCAGCAGCGCCTCCTTCGCCCTGTCAACTAATGAAAAACTGTTTTTT
>TRBV7-3|TRBJ2-7|15|TRBD2|.
CASSLLAGSSYEQYF
TGTGCCAGCAGCTTGCTAGCGGGGAGCTCCTACGAGCAGTACTTC
>TRBV5-1|TRBJ2-1|14|TRBD2|once
CASSLATSGYEQFF
TGCGCCAGCAGCCTGGCGACTAGCGGCTATGAGCAGTTCTTC
>TRBV11-2|TRBJ2-7|13|.|few
CASSLDPSYEQYF
TGTGCCAGCAGCTTAGATCCTTCCTACGAGCAGTACTTC
>TRBV19|TRBJ1-5|16|TRBD1|.
CASSMDRLGSNQPQHF
TGTGCCAGTAGTATGGACAGGCTGGGGAGCAATCAGCCCCAGCATTTT
>TRBV5-1|TRBJ1-1|14|TRBD1|many
CASSPGQGLTEAFF
TGCGCCAGCAGCCCGGGACAGGGGCTCACTGAAGCTTTCTTT
>TRBV29-1|TRBJ1-2|13|TRBD1|few
CSVPRQGIGGYTF
TGCAGCGTCCCGAGACAGGGGATAGGAGGCTACACCTTC
>TRBV2|TRBJ2-1|10|.|.
CASKGKKQFF
TGTGCCAGCAAGGGAAAGAAGCAGTTCTTC
>TRBV9|TRBJ2-5|13|.|few
CASSVAGVETQYF
TGTGCCAGCAGCGTAGCAGGAGTGGAGACCCAGTACTTC
>TRBV11-2|TRBJ2-1|14|TRBD1|many
CASSPTGDNNEQFF
TGTGCCAGCAGCCCGACAGGGGACAACAATGAGCAGTTCTTC
>TRBV7-9|TRBJ1-1|15|TRBD1|.
CASSLWDRDNTEAFF
TGTGCCAGCAGCTTATGGGACAGGGACAACACTGAAGCTTTCTTT
>TRBV20-1|TRBJ2-3|14|TRBD2|few
CSASSSGRANTQYF
TGCAGTGCTAGCTCTAGCGGGAGGGCCAATACGCAGTATTTT